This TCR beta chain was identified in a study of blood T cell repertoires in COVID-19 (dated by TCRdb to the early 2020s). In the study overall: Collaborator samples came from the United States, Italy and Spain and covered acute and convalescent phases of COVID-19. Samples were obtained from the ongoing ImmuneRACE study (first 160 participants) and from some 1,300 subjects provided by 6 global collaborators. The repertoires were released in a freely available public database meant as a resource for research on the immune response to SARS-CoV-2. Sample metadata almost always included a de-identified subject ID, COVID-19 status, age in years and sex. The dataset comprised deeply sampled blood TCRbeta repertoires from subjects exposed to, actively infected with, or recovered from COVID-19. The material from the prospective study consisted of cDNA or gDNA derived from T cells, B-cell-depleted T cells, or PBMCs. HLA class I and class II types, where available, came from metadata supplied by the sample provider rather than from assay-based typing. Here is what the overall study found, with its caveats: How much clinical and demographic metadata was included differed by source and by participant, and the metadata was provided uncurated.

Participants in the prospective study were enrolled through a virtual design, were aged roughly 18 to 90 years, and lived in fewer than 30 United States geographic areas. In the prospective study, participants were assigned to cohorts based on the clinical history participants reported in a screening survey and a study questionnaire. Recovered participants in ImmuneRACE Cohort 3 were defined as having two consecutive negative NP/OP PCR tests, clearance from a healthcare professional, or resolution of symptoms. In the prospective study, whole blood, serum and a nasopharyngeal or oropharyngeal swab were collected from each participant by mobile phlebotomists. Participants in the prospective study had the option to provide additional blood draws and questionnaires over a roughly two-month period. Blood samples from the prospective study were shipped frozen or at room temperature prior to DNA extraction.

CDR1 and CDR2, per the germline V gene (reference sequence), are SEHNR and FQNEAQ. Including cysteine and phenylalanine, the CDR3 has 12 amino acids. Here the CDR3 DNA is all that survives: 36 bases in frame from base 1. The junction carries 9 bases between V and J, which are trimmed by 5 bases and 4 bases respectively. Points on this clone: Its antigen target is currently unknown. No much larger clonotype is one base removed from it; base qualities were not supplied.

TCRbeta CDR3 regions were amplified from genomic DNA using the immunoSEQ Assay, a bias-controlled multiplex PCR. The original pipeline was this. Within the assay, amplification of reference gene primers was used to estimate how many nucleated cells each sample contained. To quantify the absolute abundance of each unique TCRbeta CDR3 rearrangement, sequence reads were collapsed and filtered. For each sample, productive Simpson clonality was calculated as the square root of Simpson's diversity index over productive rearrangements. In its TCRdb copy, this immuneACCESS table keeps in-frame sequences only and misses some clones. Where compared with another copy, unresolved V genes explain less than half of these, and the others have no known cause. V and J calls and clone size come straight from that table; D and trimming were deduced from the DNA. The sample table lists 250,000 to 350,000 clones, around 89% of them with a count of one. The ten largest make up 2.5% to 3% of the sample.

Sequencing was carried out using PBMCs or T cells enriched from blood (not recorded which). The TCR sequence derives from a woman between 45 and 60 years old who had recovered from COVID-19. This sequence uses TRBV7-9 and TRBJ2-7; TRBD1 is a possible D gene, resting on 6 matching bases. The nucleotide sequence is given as TGTGCCAGCAGCGCCCAGGGGTACGAGCAGTACTTC. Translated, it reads CASSAQGYEQYF.